Below, 30 T cell receptor beta chains from the same sample are listed, as sequenced in a study of T cell repertoires in cytomegalovirus infection. A single record per CDR3 protein comes from TCRdb applying MiXCR to the reads. Of about 200,000 distinct CDR3 sequences in the sample, roughly 9.8% were seen once. Sequencing input: PBMCs. The receptors originated from a human donor in good health (CMV status not recorded). Some clones in this sample may be carry-over from other donors' samples.

The gene calls are TRBV19 and TRBJ1-6; D is uncertain. Germline V CDR1 and CDR2: LNHDA, SQIVND (reference sequence). The V gene lost 2 bases and the J gene lost 7 bases, with 9 bases spanning the gap. The CDR3 length is 14 residues. This CDR3 reads CASSISGSNSPLHF. In nucleotides, the CDR3 is TGTGCCAGTAGTATAAGTGGATCAAATTCACCCCTCCACTTT.

The rearrangement joins TRBV20-1 to TRBJ2-1, with 8 bases lining up with TRBD2. There are 14 residues in the CDR3. In germline, CDR1 is DFQATT, CDR2 SNEGSKA (reference sequence). Trimming cost V 3 bases and J 6 bases; bases outside gene matches: 7. CDR3 nucleotides: TGCAGTGCTAGCTCCGGGGGGGCGGGCAATGAGCAGTTCTTC. This gives the protein CSASSGGAGNEQFF.

The rearrangement joins TRBV20-1 to TRBJ2-1; 8 positions match TRBD1. Per the germline V gene, CDR1 is DFQATT and CDR2 is SNEGSKA (reference sequence). Trimming at V came to 6 bases and at J to 10 bases, leaving 5 bases not matched to a gene. The CDR3 is 11 residues long. The CDR3 coding sequence is TGCAGTGCGGGCACAGGGGGGGAGCAGTTCTTC. The encoded protein is CSAGTGGEQFF.

There are many counts of this clonotype. The CDR3 protein is CASSFAGTYETQYF. The DNA for the CDR3 is TGTGCCAGCAGCTTTGCCGGGACTTATGAGACCCAGTACTTC. This chain joins TRBV7-2 and TRBJ2-5; D possibly corresponds to TRBD2 (6 bases). The CDR3 spans 14 residues. V was trimmed by 3 bases and J by 5 bases, leaving 13 bases between them. In germline, CDR1 is SGHTA, CDR2 FQGNSA.

Ten or more counts support this clonotype. The rearrangement uses TRBV7-2 and TRBJ2-3; no reliable D call. V lost 1 base to trimming and J lost 2 bases, with 10 bases between them. The CDR3 loop spans 15 amino acids. The germline V gene has CDR1 SGHTA and CDR2 FQGNSA. The CDR3 here is CASSLVAKNTDTQYF. Here the CDR3 DNA reads TGTGCCAGCAGCTTAGTGGCTAAAAACACAGATACGCAGTATTTT.

The table lists this clonotype with a few counts. V is TRBV7-9 and J is TRBJ2-7; 10 nucleotides line up with TRBD1. The V gene end was trimmed by 9 bases and the J gene end by 7 bases; junction bases not matched to a gene: 12. In germline, CDR1 is SEHNR, CDR2 FQNEAQ (reference sequence). The CDR3 spans 14 residues. The chain's CDR3 is CASIPGQGFGEQYF. In DNA form, the CDR3 reads TGTGCCAGTATCCCGGGACAGGGGTTTGGGGAGCAGTACTTC.

This clonotype appeared many times. The chain carries TRBV10-1 and TRBJ2-1, with 12 bases matching TRBD2. J gave up 7 bases and V 9 bases, and 4 bases lay outside the gene matches. Germline CDR1 and CDR2: WNHNN and SYGVQD (reference sequence). CDR3 length equals 13 residues. The CDR3 region is CASSSGGANEQFF. DNA of the CDR3: TGCGCCAGTTCTAGCGGGGGGGCGAATGAGCAGTTCTTC.

This chain connects TRBV10-3 to TRBJ2-1; D gene ambiguous. V lost 5 bases and J lost 9, with 23 bases in between. The length of the CDR3 is 16 residues. The germline V gene encodes CDR1 ENHRY and CDR2 SYGVKD. The CDR3 DNA reads TGTGCCATCAGTCGGCCTCACGGAGAATTCTCGGGTGAGCAGTTCTTC. Its translation is CAISRPHGEFSGEQFF.

This clonotype was counted many times. This chain joins TRBV7-2 and TRBJ1-4; D unclear. The V end was cut by 3 bases, the J end by 6 bases, with 5 bases between. CDR1 is SGHTA, CDR2 FQGNSA, per germline. CDR3 length equals 12 residues. CDR3 loop: CASSLRYEKLFF. As DNA, the CDR3 is TGTGCCAGCAGCTTGAGATATGAAAAACTGTTTTTT.

This clonotype was detected only a few times. The rearrangement links TRBV29-1 to TRBJ1-2; 7 bases are a match to TRBD1. This CDR3 region has 13 residues. V was clipped by 5 bases and J by 2 bases; unmatched bases: 5. CDR1 SQVTM and CDR2 ANQGSEA come from the germline V gene. The CDR3 DNA reads TGCAGCGTTCCGGGACAGATAAACTATGGCTACACCTTC. It translates to CSVPGQINYGYTF.

V gene TRBV28 combines with J gene TRBJ2-7; possibly TRBD1 for D (5 bases). Germline V gene lookup returns CDR1 MDHEN and CDR2 SYDVKM. The CDR3 length is 14 residues. V lost 5 bases to trimming and J lost 0 bases, with 11 bases between them. The CDR3 loop is CASSPKGHSYEQYF. CDR3 DNA sequence: TGTGCCAGCAGTCCCAAGGGGCACTCCTACGAGCAGTACTTC.

In its sample, this clonotype was seen a few times. The chain has TRBV29-1 and TRBJ1-4; D gene ambiguous. CDR1 SQVTM and CDR2 ANQGSEA come from the germline V gene. The CDR3 is 8 amino acids. V was pared by 2 bases and J by 11 bases, with 0 bases between. CDR3 sequence (DNA): TGCAGCGTTGAAAAACTGTTTTTT. It encodes CSVEKLFF.

This clonotype was seen a few times. This chain joins TRBV6-1 and TRBJ1-5; D remains unclear. Germline-derived CDR1 and CDR2 are MNHNS and SASEGT. The CDR3 is 16 residues long. Trimming stripped 4 bases from V and 2 bases from J, with 15 bases between. The CDR3 sequence is CASSGVVGEGNQPQHF. The CDR3 DNA follows: TGTGCCAGCAGTGGGGTCGTAGGCGAGGGCAATCAGCCCCAGCATTTT.

This clonotype occurred a few times. The chain links TRBV7-3 to TRBJ2-1, with D perhaps assigned TRBD1 or TRBD2 (5 bases each). The CDR3 sequence is 15 residues long. The germline gives CDR1 SGHTA, CDR2 FQGTGA. V shed 2 bases and J shed 9 bases, with 17 bases lying between them. The CDR3 reads CASSLAEGTSFEQFF. The DNA for the CDR3 is TGTGCCAGCAGCTTAGCTGAAGGGACCAGTTTTGAGCAGTTCTTC.

This clonotype appeared many times. The chain has TRBV7-2 and TRBJ2-1; tentative D call: TRBD1 (6 bases). CDR1 and CDR2 (germline): SGHTA, FQGNSA. The CDR3 extends over 19 amino acids. V was clipped by 4 bases and J by 5 bases, with 27 bases between them. The DNA for the CDR3 is TGTGCCAGCAGCTCCCGACTACTGTGGGGGCCCCCGATAGACAATGAGCAGTTCTTC. It translates to CASSSRLLWGPPIDNEQFF.

The table lists this clonotype with many counts. The chain employs TRBV24-1 and TRBJ2-2, with 9 bases that match TRBD1. Germline trimming cut 3 bases from V and 9 bases from J; bases unmatched to any gene: 7. The CDR3 is 15 residues long. Germline lookup yields CDR1 KGHDR and CDR2 SFDVKD. The CDR3 nucleotides are TGTGCCACCAGTGATACCGGGACAGGGACGAGGGAGCTGTTTTTT. Protein sequence: CATSDTGTGTRELFF.

The V and J genes are TRBV24-1 and TRBJ1-5; D is ambiguous. The V and J ends lost 4 bases and 4 bases respectively, with 4 bases between them. The germline V gene has CDR1 KGHDR and CDR2 SFDVKD. The CDR3 covers 12 residues. CDR3 in amino acids: CATSEANQPQHF. CDR3 nucleotide sequence: TGTGCCACCAGTGAAGCTAATCAGCCCCAGCATTTT.

This clonotype was counted ten times or more. The V and J genes are TRBV12-3 or TRBV12-4 and TRBJ2-1; 11 nucleotides align to TRBD2. V gave up 7 bases and J gave up 6 bases; unmatched junction bases: 8. This CDR3 contains 15 residues. The CDR3 DNA reads TGTGCCAGCATACCGGCTAGCGGGAGGATCAATGAGCAGTTCTTC. This gives the protein CASIPASGRINEQFF.

This clonotype was seen a few times. This chain joins TRBV6-5 and TRBJ2-6; D remains ambiguous. The length of the CDR3 is 16 residues. The V gene lost 0 bases and the J gene lost 2 bases, with 8 bases spanning the gap. Germline CDR1 MNHEY, CDR2 SVGAGI. This chain's CDR3 is CASSYSSIPGANVLTF. The CDR3 bases are TGTGCCAGCAGTTACTCCAGCATCCCTGGGGCCAACGTCCTGACTTTC.

This clonotype appeared many times. This chain connects TRBV11-3 to TRBJ2-2, with a possible D match to TRBD2 (6 bases). Trimming shortened V by 5 bases and J by 7 bases, and 14 bases separated the two germline ends. The germline V gene has CDR1 SGHNT and CDR2 YENEEA. The CDR3 extends over 14 amino acids. CDR3 protein: CASSVDGTVGELFF. DNA of the CDR3: TGTGCCAGCAGCGTGGACGGGACTGTCGGGGAGCTGTTTTTT.

This clonotype was detected ten times or more. The chain is built from TRBV7-2 and TRBJ1-1, with TRBD1 as a possible D gene (6 bases). Germline V lookup: CDR1 SGHTA, CDR2 FQGNSA. V was shortened by 5 bases and J by 12 bases, with 13 bases between the two germline ends. CDR3 length equals 11 residues. The CDR3 protein is CASSRDTSSFF. The CDR3 DNA reads as TGTGCCAGCAGCCGGGACACCTCCTCTTTCTTT.

The chain couples TRBV12-3 or TRBV12-4 to TRBJ1-3; tentatively, D is TRBD1 (6 bases). This CDR3 has 13 residues. V lost 7 bases and J lost 4, with 11 bases in between. The CDR3, as DNA: TGTGCCAGCACCAGGGGATCAGGAAACACCATATATTTT. Translating gives CASTRGSGNTIYF.

This clonotype was counted ten times or more. V usage is TRBV6-1 and J usage is TRBJ2-5; D is ambiguous. V gave up 6 bases and J gave up 4 bases, with 12 bases separating them. The CDR3 runs 13 residues. Germline V gene data show CDR1 as MNHNS and CDR2 as SASEGT. CDR3 in DNA: TGTGCCAGCAGGGACCAGAGTCGAGAGACCCAGTACTTC. It specifies CASRDQSRETQYF.

The chain recombines TRBV7-9 with TRBJ2-3; the D is unclear. V lost 5 bases and J lost 2, with 11 bases in between. The CDR3 length is 14 residues. Per germline, CDR1 SEHNR and CDR2 FQNEAQ (reference sequence). CDR3 residues: CASSPRSLTDTQYF. Here the CDR3 DNA reads TGTGCCAGCAGCCCCAGGAGCCTCACAGATACGCAGTATTTT.

This clonotype was seen a handful of times. This chain uses TRBV7-9 with TRBJ1-2; D not certain. The CDR3 is made up of 14 amino acids. Trimming shortened V by 5 bases and J by 1 base, and 11 bases separated the two germline ends. In germline, CDR1 is SEHNR, CDR2 FQNEAQ (reference sequence). CDR3 in DNA: TGTGCCAGCAGCCCCTTACCAAGTAACTATGGCTACACCTTC. This codes for CASSPLPSNYGYTF.

This chain joins TRBV14 and TRBJ1-4, with TRBD1 as a possible D gene (6 bases). V dropped 1 base and J dropped 7 bases, with 16 bases sitting between them. CDR1 is SGHDN, CDR2 FVKESK, per germline. This CDR3 is 16 amino acids long. The CDR3 bases are TGTGCCAGCAGCCAAGGAACAGGGTTCGAGCGTGAAAAACTGTTTTTT. Amino acids: CASSQGTGFEREKLFF.

The chain employs TRBV7-9 and TRBJ2-3; 11 bases map to TRBD2. V was pared by 5 bases and J by 2 bases, with 3 bases of the junction left unmatched. The germline V gene has CDR1 SEHNR and CDR2 FQNEAQ (reference sequence). The CDR3 has 15 amino acids. The CDR3 region has the DNA TGTGCCAGCAGCCCGGGACTAGCGGACACAGATACGCAGTATTTT. It translates to CASSPGLADTDTQYF. The entire variable domain, with the rest obtained from reference TRBV7-9 and TRBJ2-3, is as follows: DTGVSQNPRHKITKRGQNVTFRCDPISEHNRLYWYRQTLGQGPEFLTYFQNEAQLEKSRLLSDRFSAERPKGSFSTLEIQRTEQGDSAMYLCASSPGLADTDTQYFGPGTRLTVL.

This clonotype was recorded at least ten times. The chain couples TRBV7-2 to TRBJ1-5; D is ambiguous. CDR1 is SGHTA and CDR2 is FQGNSA in the germline V gene. This CDR3 comprises 15 residues. V lost 2 bases to trimming and J lost 3 bases, with 11 bases between them. The CDR3 here is CASSLLGQNNQPQHF. The CDR3 nucleotides are TGTGCCAGCAGCTTACTCGGTCAGAACAATCAGCCCCAGCATTTT.

In its sample, this clonotype was seen a few times. The chain couples TRBV20-1 to TRBJ2-5; unclear D gene. The CDR3 runs 15 residues. Germline V gene sequence: CDR1 DFQATT, CDR2 SNEGSKA (reference sequence). V was pared by 4 bases and J by 2 bases, with 17 bases between. DNA of the CDR3: TGCAGTGCTAACCCATGGTTCGAGATACAAGAGACCCAGTACTTC. This sequence encodes CSANPWFEIQETQYF.

This clonotype was seen a few times. The chain recombines TRBV20-1 with TRBJ2-1; the match to TRBD2 covers 7 bases. The junction had 4 bases not matched to a gene; V was cut back by 3 bases and J by 5 bases. The CDR3 covers 13 residues. The germline CDR1 and CDR2 sequences are DFQATT and SNEGSKA (reference sequence). Written as DNA, the CDR3 is TGCAGTGCTAGCGGCGGGAGCGACAATGAGCAGTTCTTC. This sequence encodes CSASGGSDNEQFF.